The 26 T cell receptor beta chains given below trace back to one sample, sequenced in a study of blood T cells in healthy people across ages. A second PCR of about 7 to 11 cycles used a sample-barcoded 5' primer and a J-beta primer mix. TCRdb redid the calling of the 5' RACE reads with MiXCR, one entry per CDR3 protein. The table includes about 840,000 distinct CDR3 sequences, about 28% detected once. The same sample was also studied in work on T cells of mothers and their children.

Sequencing was done on a sample of blood. The receptors were gathered from a woman in her 40s in good health.

This rearrangement joins TRBV27 to TRBJ2-1, with 10 bases fitting TRBD1. The trim removed 7 bases at V and 3 bases at J, leaving 6 bases unmatched. From germline, CDR1 is MNHEY and CDR2 SMNVEV (reference sequence). This CDR3 region has 15 residues. The CDR3 DNA reads as TGTGCCAGCATCATGGACAGGGGGGACTACAATGAGCAGTTCTTC. As protein: CASIMDRGDYNEQFF.

The chain couples TRBV20-1 to TRBJ1-1; no clear D gene. CDR1 is DFQATT, CDR2 SNEGSKA, per germline (reference sequence). Trimming removed 4 bases from V and 7 bases from J, with 7 bases in between. The CDR3 is 10 amino acids. CDR3 residues: CSAKHHEAFF. The CDR3 DNA is TGCAGTGCTAAGCACCATGAAGCTTTCTTT.

The sample holds a few counts of this clonotype. The chain recombines TRBV5-1 with TRBJ2-5; 8 nucleotides align to TRBD1. The CDR3 runs 15 residues. Germline CDR1 reads SGHRS; CDR2 reads YFSETQ. V lost 5 bases, J lost 5 bases, and 11 bases stayed unmatched. Here the CDR3 DNA reads TGCGCCAGCAGTGGGGGCAGGGGGCATGCGGAGACCCAGTACTTC. It yields the protein CASSGGRGHAETQYF. The full variable domain, in which reference TRBV5-1 and TRBJ2-5 provide the parts outside the CDR3, is KAGVTQTPRYLIKTRGQQVTLSCSPISGHRSVSWYQQTPGQGLQFLFEYFSETQRNKGNFPGRFSGRQFSNSRSEMNVSTLELGDSALYLCASSGGRGHAETQYFGPGTRLLVL.

This clonotype was counted at least ten times. The genes are TRBV6-1 and TRBJ1-4, with a weak D call TRBD1 (6 bases). V lost 2 bases and J lost 5, with 12 bases in between. This CDR3 region has 15 residues. Germline CDR1 and CDR2: MNHNS and SASEGT. The CDR3 spells CASSEHDRRNEKLFF. The CDR3 coding sequence is TGTGCCAGCAGTGAACATGACAGGCGGAATGAAAAACTGTTTTTT.

In its sample, this clonotype was seen many times. The chain joins TRBV6-5 to TRBJ1-6; 8 bases match TRBD1. J gave up 8 bases and V 3 bases, and 6 bases lay outside the gene matches. The CDR3 consists of 15 residues. The V gene's germline CDR1 is MNHEY and CDR2 SVGAGI. CDR3 protein: CASSYSDRVHSPLHF. The CDR3 coding sequence is TGTGCCAGCAGTTATTCGGACAGGGTCCATTCACCCCTCCACTTT.

The CDR3 nucleotides are TGTGCCAGCTCACCACCTACAGGGGCCCAAGAGACCCAGTACTTC. Its protein is CASSPPTGAQETQYF. The chain is built from TRBV18 and TRBJ2-5, with 7 bases that match TRBD1. V lost 0 bases to trimming and J lost 1 base; unmatched junction nucleotides: 2. The germline V gene encodes CDR1 KGHSH and CDR2 LQKENI. The CDR3 consists of 15 residues. Filled out from reference TRBV18 and TRBJ2-5, the complete variable domain reads NAGVMQNPRHLVRRRGQEARLRCSPMKGHSHVYWYRQLPEEGLKFMVYLQKENIIDESGMPKERFSAEFPKEGPSILRIQQVVRGDSAAYFCASSPPTGAQETQYFGPGTRLLVL.

This clonotype was seen more than once but under ten times. This chain joins TRBV27 and TRBJ2-3; 7 bases line up with TRBD1. This CDR3 is built from 14 residues. J gave up 2 bases and V 4 bases, and 3 bases lay outside the gene matches. Germline assignment: CDR1 MNHEY and CDR2 SMNVEV (reference sequence). CDR3 nucleotides: TGTGCCAGCAGTTCCGACAGGGACACAGATACGCAGTATTTT. Its protein is CASSSDRDTDTQYF.

The chain employs TRBV6-2 or TRBV6-3 and TRBJ2-7, with 11 bases lining up with TRBD2. The junction had 4 bases not matched to a gene; V was cut back by 7 bases and J by 2 bases. The CDR3 has 14 amino acids. The germline V gene encodes CDR1 MNHEY and CDR2 SVGEGT. CDR3 coding DNA: TGTGCCAGCACTAGCGGGGGGACGCCCTACGAGCAGTACTTC. Amino acid sequence: CASTSGGTPYEQYF.

This clonotype was seen a few times. The chain uses TRBV5-1 and TRBJ2-5, with D tentatively TRBD1 (6 bases). Germline V lookup: CDR1 SGHRS, CDR2 YFSETQ. The CDR3 extends over 17 amino acids. The V end was cut by 4 bases, the J end by 5 bases, with 24 bases between. The CDR3 loop reads CASSPGIRRGSLETQYF. The DNA of the CDR3 is TGCGCCAGCAGCCCGGGGATCCGCAGGGGTAGTTTGGAGACCCAGTACTTC.

The rearrangement uses TRBV12-3 or TRBV12-4 and TRBJ1-5; no definite D call. V gave up 5 bases and J gave up 9 bases, with 11 bases separating them. The CDR3 totals 12 residues. Written as DNA, the CDR3 is TGTGCCAGCAGTACTCCCGTTGGGCCCCAGCATTTT. It specifies CASSTPVGPQHF.

This chain uses TRBV5-1 with TRBJ1-6; the match to TRBD1 covers 7 bases. The germline gives CDR1 SGHRS, CDR2 YFSETQ. V shed 0 bases, J shed 6 bases, and the junction held 6 bases outside the gene matches. This CDR3 is 16 amino acids long. The CDR3 loop reads CASSLAGQPSNSPLHF. The CDR3 nucleotides are TGCGCCAGCAGCTTGGCGGGACAGCCTTCTAATTCACCCCTCCACTTT.

This clonotype has at least ten counts. The chain combines TRBV28 with TRBJ1-5, with D maybe TRBD1 (6 bases). Trimming stripped 7 bases from V and 7 bases from J, with 20 bases between. The CDR3 is 15 amino acids. The germline CDR1 and CDR2 sequences are MDHEN and SYDVKM. CDR3 protein: CASTKAGRGEQPQHF. As DNA, the CDR3 is TGTGCCAGCACTAAGGCGGGTAGGGGGGAACAGCCCCAGCATTTT.

This clonotype was found a few times. The chain joins TRBV7-2 to TRBJ2-1; D ambiguous. The CDR3 length is 17 residues. CDR1 and CDR2 from the germline V gene are SGHTA and FQGNSA. Deletions cut 5 bases from V and 6 bases from J, with 23 bases between. CDR3 sequence reads: CASSPRPLHKIINEQFF. CDR3 sequence (DNA): TGTGCCAGCAGCCCTCGGCCCCTTCACAAGATCATCAATGAGCAGTTCTTC.

This clonotype has only a few counts. The chain employs TRBV2 and TRBJ2-1; the D is unclear. This CDR3 comprises 10 residues. The germline V gene encodes CDR1 SNHLY and CDR2 FYNNEI. V gave up 5 bases and J gave up 8 bases, with 4 bases separating them. The CDR3, as DNA: TGTGCCAGCAGTAACGATGAGCAGTTCTTC. Translated: CASSNDEQFF.

This clonotype was observed a handful of times. V gene TRBV20-1 combines with J gene TRBJ1-2, with TRBD1 matching 9 bases. Germline-derived CDR1 and CDR2 are DFQATT and SNEGSKA (reference sequence). The trim removed 8 bases at V and 6 bases at J, leaving 4 bases unmatched. CDR3 length equals 11 residues. The CDR3 sequence is CSPGTGNGYTF. CDR3 nucleotides: TGCAGTCCCGGGACAGGGAATGGCTACACCTTC.

The table lists this clonotype with a few counts. CDR3 coding DNA: TGTGCTAGTGGTTTGGTGAGGACTAACGGGATCCTGAGGGGTGAGCAGTTCTTC. Its translation: CASGLVRTNGILRGEQFF. The chain employs TRBV12-5 and TRBJ2-1, with D perhaps matching TRBD2 (6 bases). Between the trimmed V and J ends, which lost 0 bases and 9 bases, there was a span of 24 bases. The CDR3 runs 18 residues. The germline CDR1 and CDR2 sequences are LGHNT and FRNRAP.

This clonotype was picked up a small number of times. The genes are TRBV12-3 or TRBV12-4 and TRBJ2-3; D ambiguous. This CDR3 comprises 14 residues. V lost 6 bases and J 2 bases, leaving 12 bases between the germline ends. The CDR3 DNA sequence: TGTGCCAGCAGCAGCATAGGCTCCACAGATACGCAGTATTTT. It codes for CASSSIGSTDTQYF.

The rearrangement links TRBV12-3 or TRBV12-4 to TRBJ1-1; D is unresolved. This CDR3 is 12 amino acids long. V dropped 1 base and J dropped 11 bases, with 11 bases sitting between them. CDR3 coding DNA: TGTGCCAGCAGTTTAGAAGCAGGCGGGGCTTTCTTT. Residues: CASSLEAGGAFF.

This clonotype has only a few counts. The chain links TRBV15 to TRBJ2-7; 14 bases agree with TRBD2. The CDR3 is made up of 16 amino acids. The V gene end was trimmed by 3 bases and the J gene end by 7 bases; junction bases not matched to a gene: 8. The germline V gene has CDR1 LNHNV and CDR2 YYDKDF (reference sequence). In DNA, the CDR3 is TGTGCCACCAGCAGTGGGACTAGCGGGGGCGAAAGGGAGCAGTACTTC. Its translation: CATSSGTSGGEREQYF. The full variable domain, in which reference TRBV15 and TRBJ2-7 provide the parts outside the CDR3, is DAMVIQNPRYQVTQFGKPVTLSCSQTLNHNVMYWYQQKSSQAPKLLFHYYDKDFNNEADTPDNFQSRRPNTSFCFLDIRSPGLGDTAMYLCATSSGTSGGEREQYFGPGTRLTVT.

The chain employs TRBV14 and TRBJ1-3; no clear D gene. The germline CDR1 and CDR2 sequences are SGHDN and FVKESK. This CDR3 spans 14 amino acids. Trimming removed 2 bases at V and 2 bases at J, with 7 bases between. The CDR3: CASSQPTPGNTIYF. The CDR3 DNA follows: TGTGCCAGCAGCCAACCTACGCCTGGAAACACCATATATTTT. The whole variable domain, remainder taken from reference TRBV14 and TRBJ1-3, is EAGVTQFPSHSVIEKGQTVTLRCDPISGHDNLYWYRRVMGKEIKFLLHFVKESKQDESGMPNNRFLAERTGGTYSTLKVQPAELEDSGVYFCASSQPTPGNTIYFGEGSWLTVV.

This clonotype was found a few times. The V and J genes are TRBV28 and TRBJ1-5; perhaps TRBD1 as D (6 bases). Germline-derived CDR1 and CDR2 are MDHEN and SYDVKM. V lost 5 bases and J 3 bases, leaving 11 bases between the germline ends. The CDR3 has 14 amino acids. Here the CDR3 DNA reads TGTGCCAGCAGTCGGAGACAGGTCAATCAGCCCCAGCATTTT. Translation gives CASSRRQVNQPQHF.

Ten or more counts support this clonotype. The chain recombines TRBV20-1 with TRBJ2-7, with 8 bases matching TRBD1. With V trimmed by 4 bases and J by 2 bases, 10 bases remained unmatched. Germline V CDR1 and CDR2: DFQATT, SNEGSKA (reference sequence). This CDR3 is built from 15 residues. DNA for the CDR3: TGCAGTGCTAAACCCGGGACAGGTTTTCCCTACGAGCAGTACTTC. It encodes CSAKPGTGFPYEQYF.

This chain connects TRBV7-2 to TRBJ2-1, with 12 bases matching TRBD2. CDR3 size: 16 residues. Germline-derived CDR1 and CDR2 are SGHTA and FQGNSA. J lost 5 bases, V lost 4 bases, and 6 bases had no gene match. The CDR3 sequence is CASSSVLAGGDNEQFF. The CDR3 nucleotides read TGTGCCAGCAGCTCCGTTCTAGCGGGGGGGGACAATGAGCAGTTCTTC. The entire variable domain, with the rest obtained from reference TRBV7-2 and TRBJ2-1, is as follows: GAGVSQSPSNKVTEKGKDVELRCDPISGHTALYWYRQSLGQGLEFLIYFQGNSAPDKSGLPSDRFSAERTGGSVSTLTIQRTQQEDSAVYLCASSSVLAGGDNEQFFGPGTRLTVL.

The genes are TRBV12-3 or TRBV12-4 and TRBJ2-3; 12 bases match TRBD1. This CDR3 region has 20 residues. Unmatched junction bases numbered 17, after V lost 3 bases and J lost 4 bases. The CDR3 here is CASSLNRDRGRLALSDTQYF. For the CDR3, the DNA is TGTGCCAGCAGTTTGAACCGGGACAGGGGGCGACTAGCACTGTCAGATACGCAGTATTTT.

The V gene is TRBV7-2, the J gene TRBJ2-5; D may be TRBD1 or TRBD2 (6 bases each). Germline values: CDR1 SGHTA, CDR2 FQGNSA. V lost 4 bases and J lost 2, with 11 bases in between. This CDR3 region has 14 residues. Here the CDR3 reads CASSSAGTQETQYF. The CDR3 DNA reads TGTGCCAGCAGCTCTGCGGGGACACAAGAGACCCAGTACTTC.

This clonotype appeared a few times. The chain is built from TRBV20-1 and TRBJ2-1; either TRBD1 or TRBD2 may fit D (5 bases each). Trimming pared 0 bases from V and 6 bases from J, leaving 15 bases between. This CDR3 spans 15 amino acids. Germline V lookup: CDR1 DFQATT, CDR2 SNEGSKA (reference sequence). The CDR3 DNA follows: TGCAGTGCTAGAGATGTGAGAGGGGCAGGCAATGAGCAGTTCTTC. This translates into CSARDVRGAGNEQFF.